A selection of T cell receptor beta chains follows, all from one sample in a study of spatial heterogeneity in lung cancer. One entry per CDR3 protein, called by TCRdb with MiXCR from the 5' RACE reads. The repertoire holds 40,000 to 50,000 distinct CDR3 sequences, roughly 15% seen once, with about 57% in the top ten. The specimen comprised PBMCs, sampled at surgery. These receptors came from a male donor with early-stage non-small cell lung cancer. Both conserved end residues are part of each CDR3. Fields, in order: V gene, J gene, clone size, D gene, CDR3 protein, CDR3 DNA. D genes are given only for firm matches. The size entry is marked missing in some rows and otherwise reads once, few, many or a size class.

v_gene: TRBV4-3
j_gene: TRBJ2-3
abundance: NA
d_gene: TRBD2
CDR3aa: CASSQGAGGGTDTQYF
CDR3nt: TGCGCCAGCAGCCAAGGAGCGGGAGGAGGCACAGATACGCAGTATTTT

v_gene: TRBV5-1
j_gene: TRBJ1-5
abundance: NA
d_gene: NA
CDR3aa: CASSLVGRADQPQHF
CDR3nt: TGCGCCAGCAGCTTGGTGGGCAGGGCTGATCAGCCCCAGCATTTT

v_gene: TRBV9
j_gene: TRBJ2-3
abundance: many
d_gene: NA
CDR3aa: CASSVSSGHGTQYF
CDR3nt: TGTGCCAGCAGCGTTTCCAGCGGCCATGGTACGCAGTATTTT

v_gene: TRBV20-1
j_gene: TRBJ1-2
abundance: NA
d_gene: NA
CDR3aa: CSARTDYGYTF
CDR3nt: TGCAGTGCTAGGACAGACTATGGCTACACCTTC

v_gene: TRBV6-5
j_gene: TRBJ2-7
abundance: few
d_gene: NA
CDR3aa: CASSYRHGSYEQYF
CDR3nt: TGTGCCAGCAGTTACCGTCACGGGAGCTACGAGCAGTACTTC

v_gene: TRBV9
j_gene: TRBJ2-1
abundance: few
d_gene: NA
CDR3aa: CARTEGTPHNEQFF
CDR3nt: TGTGCCAGGACCGAGGGAACGCCTCACAATGAGCAGTTCTTC

v_gene: TRBV12-3/TRBV12-4
j_gene: TRBJ1-2
abundance: once
d_gene: TRBD1
CDR3aa: CATSPGTGAYGYTF
CDR3nt: TGTGCCACCTCACCAGGGACAGGAGCCTATGGCTACACCTTC

v_gene: TRBV12-3/TRBV12-4
j_gene: TRBJ2-2
abundance: few
d_gene: TRBD2
CDR3aa: CASGGLAGTGELFF
CDR3nt: TGTGCCAGCGGGGGACTAGCTGGGACCGGGGAGCTGTTTTTT

v_gene: TRBV6-1
j_gene: TRBJ2-7
abundance: many
d_gene: NA
CDR3aa: CASSVRDLYEQYF
CDR3nt: TGTGCCAGCAGTGTTCGGGACTTATACGAGCAGTACTTC

v_gene: TRBV7-2
j_gene: TRBJ2-2
abundance: once
d_gene: NA
CDR3aa: CASSLGGRTYTNTGELFF
CDR3nt: TGTGCCAGCAGCTTAGGCGGACGGACTTATACGAACACCGGGGAGCTGTTTTTT

v_gene: TRBV3-1
j_gene: TRBJ2-6
abundance: few
d_gene: NA
CDR3aa: CASSQFGTGANVLTF
CDR3nt: TGTGCCAGCAGCCAATTCGGAACTGGGGCCAACGTCCTGACTTTC

v_gene: TRBV15
j_gene: TRBJ2-5
abundance: NA
d_gene: TRBD1
CDR3aa: CATSRGTAGTGYQETQYF
CDR3nt: TGTGCCACCAGCAGAGGAACTGCCGGGACAGGGTACCAAGAGACCCAGTACTTC

v_gene: TRBV15
j_gene: TRBJ2-1
abundance: many
d_gene: NA
CDR3aa: CATSRDLSGNEQFF
CDR3nt: TGTGCCACCAGCAGAGATCTATCCGGTAATGAGCAGTTCTTC

v_gene: TRBV28
j_gene: TRBJ1-1
abundance: many
d_gene: NA
CDR3aa: CASRAGPVEAFF
CDR3nt: TGTGCCAGCAGGGCAGGACCCGTTGAAGCTTTCTTT

v_gene: TRBV19
j_gene: TRBJ2-7
abundance: NA
d_gene: NA
CDR3aa: CASSMVRVGEQYF
CDR3nt: TGTGCCAGTAGTATGGTACGAGTCGGCGAGCAGTACTTC

v_gene: TRBV3-1
j_gene: TRBJ1-2
abundance: few
d_gene: NA
CDR3aa: CASSQGEYSYGYTF
CDR3nt: TGTGCCAGCAGCCAAGGGGAGTACTCCTATGGCTACACCTTC

v_gene: TRBV28
j_gene: TRBJ2-1
abundance: many
d_gene: NA
CDR3aa: CASRMNNEQFF
CDR3nt: TGTGCCAGCAGAATGAACAATGAGCAGTTCTTC

v_gene: TRBV20-1
j_gene: TRBJ1-2
abundance: many
d_gene: TRBD1
CDR3aa: CSARGTAGQGISGYTF
CDR3nt: TGCAGTGCTAGAGGGACGGCGGGACAGGGGATTAGTGGCTACACCTTC

v_gene: TRBV4-1
j_gene: TRBJ2-7
abundance: few
d_gene: NA
CDR3aa: CASSQAQGYEQYF
CDR3nt: TGCGCCAGCAGCCAAGCACAGGGCTACGAGCAGTACTTC

v_gene: TRBV4-3
j_gene: TRBJ1-6
abundance: NA
d_gene: NA
CDR3aa: CASRLTENSPLHF
CDR3nt: TGCGCCAGCAGACTGACAGAAAATTCACCCCTCCACTTT

v_gene: TRBV9
j_gene: TRBJ2-7
abundance: many
d_gene: TRBD1
CDR3aa: CASSVRTGGEQYF
CDR3nt: TGTGCCAGCAGCGTCAGGACAGGGGGAGAGCAGTACTTC

v_gene: TRBV2
j_gene: TRBJ1-4
abundance: few
d_gene: NA
CDR3aa: CASSESGAENEKLFF
CDR3nt: TGTGCCAGCAGTGAAAGTGGGGCGGAGAATGAAAAACTGTTTTTT

v_gene: TRBV20-1
j_gene: TRBJ1-2
abundance: NA
d_gene: TRBD1
CDR3aa: CSAPPAGGDGYTF
CDR3nt: TGCAGTGCCCCACCGGCAGGGGGCGATGGCTACACCTTC

v_gene: TRBV19
j_gene: TRBJ1-1
abundance: many
d_gene: NA
CDR3aa: CASKWSTEAFF
CDR3nt: TGTGCCAGTAAATGGAGCACTGAAGCTTTCTTT

v_gene: TRBV6-6
j_gene: TRBJ2-1
abundance: few
d_gene: NA
CDR3aa: CASSTPESGEQFF
CDR3nt: TGTGCCAGCAGTACCCCAGAGTCCGGAGAGCAGTTCTTC

v_gene: TRBV6-1
j_gene: TRBJ1-6
abundance: NA
d_gene: TRBD1
CDR3aa: CASSGDRGLSYNSPLHF
CDR3nt: TGTGCCAGCAGTGGGGACAGGGGGCTTTCCTATAATTCACCCCTCCACTTT

v_gene: TRBV4-3
j_gene: TRBJ2-5
abundance: few
d_gene: TRBD1
CDR3aa: CASSPRTGETQYF
CDR3nt: TGCGCCAGCAGCCCCCGGACAGGAGAGACCCAGTACTTC

v_gene: TRBV5-5
j_gene: TRBJ1-3
abundance: NA
d_gene: TRBD1
CDR3aa: CASSLEGTGGNTIYF
CDR3nt: TGTGCCAGCAGCTTGGAGGGGACAGGGGGAAACACCATATATTTT

v_gene: TRBV5-6
j_gene: TRBJ2-1
abundance: few
d_gene: TRBD1
CDR3aa: CASSLEQGDEQFF
CDR3nt: TGTGCCAGCAGCTTGGAACAGGGGGATGAGCAGTTCTTC

v_gene: TRBV20-1
j_gene: TRBJ2-5
abundance: NA
d_gene: TRBD2
CDR3aa: CSAEYRGGFQETQYF
CDR3nt: TGCAGTGCAGAGTACCGGGGGGGGTTCCAAGAGACCCAGTACTTC

v_gene: TRBV20-1
j_gene: TRBJ2-7
abundance: few
d_gene: TRBD1
CDR3aa: CSARVSRTGDSGQYF
CDR3nt: TGCAGTGCTAGAGTAAGTCGGACAGGGGACTCCGGGCAGTACTTC

v_gene: TRBV12-3/TRBV12-4
j_gene: TRBJ2-5
abundance: many
d_gene: NA
CDR3aa: CASSSFAETQYF
CDR3nt: TGTGCCAGCAGTTCGTTTGCCGAGACCCAGTACTTC

v_gene: TRBV7-2
j_gene: TRBJ2-2
abundance: NA
d_gene: NA
CDR3aa: CASSLGGGNTGELFF
CDR3nt: TGTGCCAGCAGCTTAGGGGGTGGTAACACCGGGGAGCTGTTTTTT

v_gene: TRBV28
j_gene: TRBJ2-7
abundance: NA
d_gene: TRBD2
CDR3aa: CASSEGGGRWYEQYF
CDR3nt: TGTGCCAGCAGTGAGGGTGGCGGGAGATGGTACGAGCAGTACTTC

v_gene: TRBV24-1
j_gene: TRBJ2-1
abundance: few
d_gene: NA
CDR3aa: CATSDLHGYNEQFF
CDR3nt: TGTGCCACCAGTGATTTGCATGGTTACAATGAGCAGTTCTTC

v_gene: TRBV20-1
j_gene: TRBJ2-4
abundance: NA
d_gene: NA
CDR3aa: CSALRGAKNIQYF
CDR3nt: TGCAGTGCTCTAAGAGGGGCCAAAAACATTCAGTACTTC

v_gene: TRBV6-5
j_gene: TRBJ2-3
abundance: few
d_gene: TRBD1
CDR3aa: CASSPRTGGGTQYF
CDR3nt: TGTGCCAGCAGTCCAAGGACAGGGGGTGGTACGCAGTATTTT

v_gene: TRBV28
j_gene: TRBJ2-7
abundance: few
d_gene: NA
CDR3aa: CASSLYGGQGEQYF
CDR3nt: TGTGCCAGCAGTTTATACGGGGGGCAGGGCGAGCAGTACTTC

v_gene: TRBV29-1
j_gene: TRBJ1-1
abundance: many
d_gene: NA
CDR3aa: CSVERNTEAFF
CDR3nt: TGCAGCGTTGAGAGGAACACTGAAGCTTTCTTT

v_gene: TRBV5-1
j_gene: TRBJ2-1
abundance: NA
d_gene: TRBD2
CDR3aa: CASSLVLAGGLTEQFF
CDR3nt: TGCGCCAGCAGCTTGGTGCTAGCGGGAGGGCTGACTGAGCAGTTCTTC

v_gene: TRBV12-3/TRBV12-4
j_gene: TRBJ2-4
abundance: few
d_gene: TRBD2
CDR3aa: CASSFKLAGGQNIQYF
CDR3nt: TGTGCCAGCAGTTTTAAGCTAGCGGGGGGCCAAAACATTCAGTACTTC

v_gene: TRBV7-8
j_gene: TRBJ2-3
abundance: many
d_gene: NA
CDR3aa: CASSIRISTDTQYF
CDR3nt: TGTGCCAGCAGCATCAGGATATCCACAGATACGCAGTATTTT

v_gene: TRBV7-9
j_gene: TRBJ2-2
abundance: NA
d_gene: TRBD1
CDR3aa: CASSLWDRVPGELFF
CDR3nt: TGTGCCAGCAGCTTATGGGACAGGGTTCCCGGGGAGCTGTTTTTT

v_gene: TRBV27
j_gene: TRBJ2-7
abundance: few
d_gene: TRBD2
CDR3aa: CASSFPPQAGRANYEQYF
CDR3nt: TGTGCCAGCAGTTTCCCTCCCCAAGCCGGGAGGGCCAACTACGAGCAGTACTTC

v_gene: TRBV2
j_gene: TRBJ1-1
abundance: NA
d_gene: TRBD1
CDR3aa: CASRGTGGRGTEAFF
CDR3nt: TGTGCCAGCAGGGGGACAGGGGGCCGGGGCACTGAAGCTTTCTTT

v_gene: TRBV13
j_gene: TRBJ2-1
abundance: many
d_gene: TRBD1
CDR3aa: CASSTRQGEQFF
CDR3nt: TGTGCCAGCAGCACTCGACAGGGGGAGCAGTTCTTC

v_gene: TRBV24-1
j_gene: TRBJ1-2
abundance: few
d_gene: TRBD1
CDR3aa: CATSDFHRGGGYTF
CDR3nt: TGTGCCACCAGTGATTTCCACAGGGGTGGTGGCTACACCTTC

v_gene: TRBV6-2/TRBV6-3
j_gene: TRBJ1-5
abundance: few
d_gene: NA
CDR3aa: CASSFPKGVEQPQHF
CDR3nt: TGTGCCAGCTCATTCCCGAAGGGAGTCGAGCAGCCCCAGCATTTT

v_gene: TRBV5-1
j_gene: TRBJ2-3
abundance: NA
d_gene: TRBD2
CDR3aa: CASSLTGGGTDTQYF
CDR3nt: TGCGCCAGCAGCTTAACCGGCGGGGGAACAGATACGCAGTATTTT

v_gene: TRBV4-1
j_gene: TRBJ1-1
abundance: many
d_gene: NA
CDR3aa: CASSRPGRPGEAFF
CDR3nt: TGCGCCAGCAGCCGGCCCGGGCGGCCGGGTGAAGCTTTCTTT

v_gene: TRBV10-3
j_gene: TRBJ1-1
abundance: many
d_gene: NA
CDR3aa: CAITGGVNTEAFF
CDR3nt: TGTGCCATCACTGGCGGGGTGAACACTGAAGCTTTCTTT

v_gene: TRBV10-3
j_gene: TRBJ1-6
abundance: many
d_gene: NA
CDR3aa: CAISESKGTNSPLHF
CDR3nt: TGTGCCATCAGTGAGTCCAAGGGTACTAATTCACCCCTCCACTTT

v_gene: TRBV7-2
j_gene: TRBJ2-1
abundance: NA
d_gene: TRBD2
CDR3aa: CASSPTSGRSEQFF
CDR3nt: TGTGCCAGCAGCCCGACTAGCGGGAGATCTGAGCAGTTCTTC

v_gene: TRBV7-3
j_gene: TRBJ2-7
abundance: many
d_gene: TRBD1
CDR3aa: CASSYGTGTYEQYF
CDR3nt: TGTGCCAGCAGCTACGGGACAGGGACTTACGAGCAGTACTTC

v_gene: TRBV12-3/TRBV12-4
j_gene: TRBJ1-3
abundance: NA
d_gene: NA
CDR3aa: CASSFFRGSGNTIYF
CDR3nt: TGTGCCAGCAGTTTCTTTCGGGGCTCTGGAAACACCATATATTTT